This T cell receptor (beta chain) was sequenced during a study of shared clonotypes between healthy human individuals. Study-level points and caveats: Clonotype sharing levels among donors were expected to vary with sequencing depth.

On this clone: What it binds is not known.

Assay: immunoSEQ multiplex PCR; the TCRdb copy retains only in-frame clones and omits some. The sample gives some 2,500,000 clones, roughly 93% of which show up once; approximately 0.37% is in the top ten. Trimming took off 2 bases at V and 5 bases at J, with 18 bases between the two ends. The CDR3 spans 16 residues. CDR1 is SGHVS and CDR2 is FNYEAQ in the germline V gene. The V gene is TRBV7-6, the J gene TRBJ1-1; D is uncertain. Input material: naive CD4+ T cells from PBMCs. The subset here: CD45RA+ positively selected. This TCR was recovered from a man in his late teens or twenties in good health. Some clones in this sample may be carry-over from other donors' samples. CDR3 in amino acids: CASSLQEGLRQTEAFF. CDR3 in DNA: TGTGCCAGCAGCTTACAAGAGGGCTTAAGGCAAACTGAAGCTTTCTTT. Variable domain in full (rest from reference TRBV7-6 and TRBJ1-1): GAGVSQSPRYKVTKRGQDVALRCDPISGHVSLYWYRQALGQGPEFLTYFNYEAQQDKSGLPNDRFSAERPEGSISTLTIQRTEQRDSAMYRCASSLQEGLRQTEAFFGQGTRLTVV.